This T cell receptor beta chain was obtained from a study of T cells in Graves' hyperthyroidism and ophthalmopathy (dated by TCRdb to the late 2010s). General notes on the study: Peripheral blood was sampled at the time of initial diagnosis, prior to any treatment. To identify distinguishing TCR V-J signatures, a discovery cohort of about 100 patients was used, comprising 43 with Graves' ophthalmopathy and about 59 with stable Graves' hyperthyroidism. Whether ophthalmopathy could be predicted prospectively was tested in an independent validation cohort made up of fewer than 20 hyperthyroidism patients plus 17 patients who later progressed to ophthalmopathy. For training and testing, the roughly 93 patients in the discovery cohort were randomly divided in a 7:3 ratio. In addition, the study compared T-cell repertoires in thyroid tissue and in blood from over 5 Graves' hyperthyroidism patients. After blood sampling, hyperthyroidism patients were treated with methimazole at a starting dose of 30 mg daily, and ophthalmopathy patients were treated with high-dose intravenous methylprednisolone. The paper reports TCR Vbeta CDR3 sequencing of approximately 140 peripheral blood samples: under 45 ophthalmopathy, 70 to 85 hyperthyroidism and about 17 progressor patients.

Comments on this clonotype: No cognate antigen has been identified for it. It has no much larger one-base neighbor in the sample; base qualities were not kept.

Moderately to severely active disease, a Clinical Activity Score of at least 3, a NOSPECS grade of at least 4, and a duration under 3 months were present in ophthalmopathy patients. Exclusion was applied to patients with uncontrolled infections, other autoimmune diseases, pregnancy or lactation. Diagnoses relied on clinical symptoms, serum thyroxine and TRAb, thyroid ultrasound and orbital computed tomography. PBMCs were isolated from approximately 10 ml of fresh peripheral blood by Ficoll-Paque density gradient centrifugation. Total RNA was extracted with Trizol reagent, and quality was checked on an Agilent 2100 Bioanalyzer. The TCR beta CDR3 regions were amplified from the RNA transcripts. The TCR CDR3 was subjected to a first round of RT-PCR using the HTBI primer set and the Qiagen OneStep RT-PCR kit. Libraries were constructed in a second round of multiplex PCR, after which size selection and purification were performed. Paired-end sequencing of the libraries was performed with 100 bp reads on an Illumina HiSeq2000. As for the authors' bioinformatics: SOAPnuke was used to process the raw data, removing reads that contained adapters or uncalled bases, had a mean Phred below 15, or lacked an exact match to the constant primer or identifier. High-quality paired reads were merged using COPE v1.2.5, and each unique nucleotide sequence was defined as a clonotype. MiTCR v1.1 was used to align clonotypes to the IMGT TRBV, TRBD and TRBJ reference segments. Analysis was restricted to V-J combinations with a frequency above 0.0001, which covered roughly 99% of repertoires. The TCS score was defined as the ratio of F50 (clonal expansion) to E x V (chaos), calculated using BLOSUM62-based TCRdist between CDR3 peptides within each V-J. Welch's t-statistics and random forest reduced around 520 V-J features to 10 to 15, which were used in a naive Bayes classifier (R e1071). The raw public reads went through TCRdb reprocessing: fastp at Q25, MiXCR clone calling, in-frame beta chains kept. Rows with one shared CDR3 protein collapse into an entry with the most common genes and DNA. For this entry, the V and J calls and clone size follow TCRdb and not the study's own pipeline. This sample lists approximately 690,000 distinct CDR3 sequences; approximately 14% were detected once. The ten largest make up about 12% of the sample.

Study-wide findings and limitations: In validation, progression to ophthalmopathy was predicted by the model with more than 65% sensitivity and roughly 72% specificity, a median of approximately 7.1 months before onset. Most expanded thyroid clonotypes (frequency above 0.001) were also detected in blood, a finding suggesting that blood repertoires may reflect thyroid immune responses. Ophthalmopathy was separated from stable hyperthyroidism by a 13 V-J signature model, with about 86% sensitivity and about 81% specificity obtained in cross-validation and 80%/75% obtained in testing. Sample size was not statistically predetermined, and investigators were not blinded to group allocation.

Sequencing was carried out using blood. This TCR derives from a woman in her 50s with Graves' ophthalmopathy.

The DNA sequence is TGTGCCAGCAGCGGGGCCCTGAATGGCTACACCTTC. Its product reads: CASSGALNGYTF. The sequence joins TRBV2 to TRBJ1-2; a tentative D match to TRBD1 spans 5 bases. Between the V and J ends, shortened by 6 bases and 6 bases respectively, the junction contains 11 bases. The CDR3 has 12 amino acids, counting the end cysteine and phenylalanine. Here the CDR3 DNA is all that survives: 36 bases in frame from base 1. According to the germline V gene, CDR1 reads SNHLY and CDR2 reads FYNNEI. Beyond the CDR3, the reference TRBV2 and TRBJ1-2 genes provide the residues; the full variable domain reads: EPEVTQTPSHQVTQMGQEVILRCVPISNHLYFYWYRQILGQKVEFLVSFYNNEISEKSEIFDDQFSVERPDGSNFTLKIRSTKLEDSAMYFCASSGALNGYTFGSGTRLTVV.